The 28 T cell receptor beta chains listed next were all sequenced from one sample in a study of CD8+ T cells in alopecia areata. Extraction and reverse transcription of RNA yielded cDNA as the sequencing template. TCRdb's table, derived via immunoSEQ multiplex PCR, lists solely in-frame clones and lacks some. The data show 150,000 to 200,000 clones, just over 65% seen once. The sequenced sample was CD8+ T cells sorted from blood, obtained at week 0. The receptor set was obtained from a human donor with alopecia areata.

This chain joins TRBV13 and TRBJ2-4; 9 bases match TRBD1. Trimming cost V 1 base and J 8 bases; bases outside gene matches: 6. The CDR3 runs to 15 residues. Germline CDR1 reads PRHDT; CDR2 reads FYEKMQ (reference sequence). The CDR3 sequence: CASSLEGTGRDIQYF. Here the CDR3 DNA reads TGTGCCAGCAGCTTAGAGGGGACAGGGAGGGACATTCAGTACTTC.

The chain employs TRBV29-1 and TRBJ2-2; D is unclear. V was clipped by 4 bases and J by 6 bases, with 6 bases between them. This CDR3 comprises 11 residues. Germline lookup yields CDR1 SQVTM and CDR2 ANQGSEA. CDR3 amino acids: CSVGGAGELFF. CDR3 nucleotides: TGCAGCGTTGGTGGCGCCGGGGAGCTGTTTTTT.

This clone was seen a few times. As DNA, the CDR3 is TGTGCCAGCAGCTTGGGCGTCAGCTCCTACGAGCAGTACTTC. This translates into CASSLGVSSYEQYF. The chain uses TRBV5-6 and TRBJ2-7, with D uncertain. The length of the CDR3 is 14 residues. The V gene lost 0 bases and the J gene lost 0 bases, with 7 bases spanning the gap. Germline-derived CDR1 and CDR2 are SGHDT and YYEEEE.

The CDR3 reads CASSVAEDQPQHF. The CDR3 nucleotides read TGTGCCAGCAGCGTAGCGGAGGATCAGCCCCAGCATTTT. This chain uses TRBV9 with TRBJ1-5; no clear D gene. The germline V gene has CDR1 SGDLS and CDR2 YYNGEE. Trimming removed 0 bases at V and 5 bases at J, with 6 bases between. The CDR3 is 13 amino acids.

On this clone: With a far larger clone one base away, a read error is the likely cause. Distinct nucleotide sequences in the sample also encode this CDR3. J is TRBJ2-1 and V is TRBV7-9, with a possible D match to TRBD2 (7 bases). With 5 bases removed from V and 10 bases from J, the gap between germline ends came to 21 bases. This CDR3 contains 15 residues. The germline V gene has CDR1 SEHNR and CDR2 FQNEAQ (reference sequence). The CDR3 region is CASSPRGGGKWEQFF. CDR3 nucleotides: TGTGCCAGCAGCCCGCGAGGGGGGGGCAAGTGGGAGCAGTTCTTC.

The rearrangement joins TRBV7-8 to TRBJ2-5; D is uncertain. From germline, CDR1 is SGHVS and CDR2 FQNEAQ. The CDR3 sequence is 14 residues long. The V end lost 2 bases, the J end lost 2 bases, and 9 bases lay between the germline ends. CDR3 bases: TGTGCCAGCAGCTTACAGCAGACTCAAGAGACCCAGTACTTC. It is translated as CASSLQQTQETQYF.

The gene calls are TRBV6-1 and TRBJ2-6; D perhaps matches TRBD1 (5 bases). The CDR3 covers 15 residues. From germline, CDR1 is MNHNS and CDR2 SASEGT. V lost 4 bases and J 0 bases, leaving 7 bases between the germline ends. CDR3 sequence: CASSGTNSGANVLTF. The CDR3 DNA follows: TGTGCCAGCAGTGGGACAAACTCTGGGGCCAACGTCCTGACTTTC.

The chain joins TRBV11-3 to TRBJ2-7; 8 bases align to TRBD2. CDR1 and CDR2 from the germline V gene are SGHNT and YENEEA. The junction had 13 bases not matched to a gene; V was cut back by 5 bases and J by 4 bases. The CDR3 covers 16 residues. Here the CDR3 DNA reads TGTGCCAGCAGCCCCCGAGTGGGCCTAGCGGGTTACGAGCAGTACTTC. As protein: CASSPRVGLAGYEQYF.

The V and J genes are TRBV27 and TRBJ2-2; D is unclear. V was clipped by 4 bases and J by 6 bases, with 9 bases between them. Germline V gives CDR1 MNHEY, CDR2 SMNVEV (reference sequence). The CDR3 consists of 13 residues. The CDR3 reads CASSYVMAGELFF. CDR3 coding DNA: TGTGCCAGCAGTTACGTTATGGCCGGGGAGCTGTTTTTT.

The chain carries TRBV30 and TRBJ2-1, with D maybe TRBD2 (5 bases). Germline V gene sequence: CDR1 GTSNPN, CDR2 SVGIG (reference sequence). The CDR3 is made up of 14 amino acids. Trimming removed 5 bases at V and 8 bases at J, with 19 bases between. The CDR3 DNA is TGTGCCTGGGACCCGGACTCGCGGGCGGATGAGCAGTTCTTC. Its translation is CAWDPDSRADEQFF.

The V gene is TRBV29-1, the J gene TRBJ1-2; D remains ambiguous. Trimming left V 7 bases short and J 4 bases short, with 10 bases between. Germline lookup yields CDR1 SQVTM and CDR2 ANQGSEA. CDR3 length: 11 residues. The CDR3 sequence is CSALASYGYTF. In DNA form, the CDR3 reads TGCAGCGCACTAGCCAGCTATGGCTACACCTTC.

This chain joins TRBV2 and TRBJ2-7, with D perhaps being TRBD1 or TRBD2 (5 bases each). The CDR3 is made up of 14 amino acids. Per the germline V gene, CDR1 is SNHLY and CDR2 is FYNNEI. Trimming left V 2 bases short and J 2 bases short, with 10 bases between. This CDR3 is CASSEWWGTYEQYF. The CDR3 region has the DNA TGTGCCAGCAGTGAATGGTGGGGGACCTACGAGCAGTACTTC.

The DNA of the CDR3 is TGTGCCTGGAGTGTGGGGTATAGCAATCAGCCCCAGCATTTT. This encodes CAWSVGYSNQPQHF. The rearrangement uses TRBV30 and TRBJ1-5; no firm D call. The CDR3 extends over 14 amino acids. V lost 0 bases and J 0 bases, leaving 6 bases between the germline ends. Germline loops: CDR1 GTSNPN, CDR2 SVGIG (reference sequence).

The J gene is TRBJ2-3, the V gene TRBV4-2, with 10 bases lining up with TRBD2. The CDR3 length is 16 residues. Germline assignment: CDR1 LGHNA and CDR2 YNFKEQ. V shed 4 bases and J 3 bases; nucleotides not matched to a gene: 7. The CDR3 region is CASSPAGGRATDTQYF. DNA for the CDR3: TGTGCCAGCAGCCCAGCGGGGGGGCGGGCTACAGATACGCAGTATTTT.

There are a few counts of this clone. The chain is built from TRBV2 and TRBJ1-5; D is uncertain. This CDR3 spans 15 amino acids. The germline CDR1 and CDR2 sequences are SNHLY and FYNNEI. The germline V and J ends were trimmed by 2 bases and 5 bases, with 13 bases remaining between them. This CDR3 is CASSEFVGKDQPQHF. The CDR3 bases are TGTGCCAGCAGTGAATTCGTGGGGAAAGATCAGCCCCAGCATTTT.

This clone was recorded a few times. The chain employs TRBV7-9 and TRBJ1-2; 11 nucleotides align to TRBD1. CDR1 and CDR2 (germline): SEHNR, FQNEAQ (reference sequence). V shed 5 bases, J shed 8 bases, and the junction held 13 bases outside the gene matches. The CDR3 extends over 16 amino acids. The CDR3 sequence: CASSLRTGGSVWGYTF. In DNA, the CDR3 is TGTGCCAGCAGCCTCCGGACAGGGGGCAGCGTCTGGGGCTACACCTTC.

The chain couples TRBV28 to TRBJ2-5; D may be TRBD2 (6 bases). The V gene's germline CDR1 is MDHEN and CDR2 SYDVKM. The CDR3 is 12 amino acids. V dropped 4 bases and J dropped 3 bases, with 6 bases sitting between them. The CDR3, as DNA: TGTGCCAGCAGTTCGGGGGAAGAGACCCAGTACTTC. Translating it yields CASSSGEETQYF.

The gene calls are TRBV7-6 and TRBJ2-1; D perhaps matches TRBD1 (5 bases). Trimming shortened V by 3 bases and J by 2 bases, and 11 bases separated the two germline ends. This CDR3 has 15 amino acids. The germline gives CDR1 SGHVS, CDR2 FNYEAQ. DNA for the CDR3: TGTGCCAGCAGCTTTGGACACTTAGCCTACAATGAGCAGTTCTTC. Encoded protein: CASSFGHLAYNEQFF.

CDR3 loop: CSVDSGTGSYNEQFF. The CDR3 coding sequence is TGCAGCGTTGACTCCGGGACAGGCTCCTACAATGAGCAGTTCTTC. The chain employs TRBV29-1 and TRBJ2-1, with TRBD1 matching 8 bases. V lost 3 bases to trimming and J lost 0 bases; unmatched junction nucleotides: 4. CDR3 length equals 15 residues. Per the germline V gene, CDR1 is SQVTM and CDR2 is ANQGSEA.

This clone occurred many times. The chain uses TRBV6-4 and TRBJ2-3; 11 nucleotides agree with TRBD1. With 4 bases clipped from V and 3 bases from J, the junction kept 6 bases outside the gene matches. Germline values: CDR1 MRHNA, CDR2 SNTAGT. This CDR3 is built from 16 residues. As DNA, the CDR3 is TGTGCCAGCAGTGCCACCGGGACAGGGGGTACAGATACGCAGTATTTT. Its protein is CASSATGTGGTDTQYF.

This chain connects TRBV5-4 to TRBJ2-1, with 12 bases matching TRBD1. The CDR3 contains 15 residues. Germline assignment: CDR1 SGHNT and CDR2 YYREEE (reference sequence). With V trimmed by 2 bases and J by 6 bases, 3 bases remained unmatched. The CDR3 is CASSFPGQGANEQFF. The CDR3, as DNA: TGTGCCAGCAGCTTCCCGGGACAGGGGGCCAATGAGCAGTTCTTC.

The CDR3: CASSVGERGGPDTQYF. The DNA for the CDR3 is TGTGCCAGCAGCGTAGGCGAGCGGGGGGGTCCAGATACGCAGTATTTT. This chain connects TRBV9 to TRBJ2-3; 10 bases are a match to TRBD2. Trimming at V came to 0 bases and at J to 4 bases, leaving 5 bases not matched to a gene. Looked up from germline, CDR1 is SGDLS and CDR2 is YYNGEE. The CDR3 runs 16 residues.

V and J are TRBV29-1 and TRBJ1-2; the D gene is possibly TRBD1 (5 bases). There are 13 residues in the CDR3. Looked up from germline, CDR1 is SQVTM and CDR2 is ANQGSEA. Deletions cut 5 bases from V and 4 bases from J, with 14 bases between. This chain's CDR3 is CSVSGEGAYGYTF. The CDR3 DNA reads as TGCAGCGTTTCCGGGGAAGGGGCCTATGGCTACACCTTC.

This clone appeared a few times. The chain is built from TRBV7-2 and TRBJ2-7; D is uncertain. This CDR3 region has 11 residues. V gave up 3 bases and J gave up 3 bases, with 3 bases separating them. Germline V gene data show CDR1 as SGHTA and CDR2 as FQGNSA. DNA of the CDR3: TGTGCCAGCAGCTTCAACTACGAGCAGTACTTC. It is translated as CASSFNYEQYF.

The V gene is TRBV7-3, the J gene TRBJ2-1; 7 bases line up with TRBD2. The CDR3 covers 15 residues. With V trimmed by 5 bases and J by 2 bases, 6 bases remained unmatched. CDR1 is SGHTA, CDR2 FQGTGA, per germline. CDR3 in DNA: TGTGCCAGCAGCAAAGAGCGGGATCCCTACAATGAGCAGTTCTTC. Translating it yields CASSKERDPYNEQFF.

This clone is termed medium-sized. CDR3 bases: TGTGCCAGCAGCTTATCCTCAGGGCCATTTGGTGAAGCTTTCTTT. This sequence encodes CASSLSSGPFGEAFF. The V gene is TRBV7-9, the J gene TRBJ1-1; D may be TRBD1 (5 bases). Germline CDR1 reads SEHNR; CDR2 reads FQNEAQ (reference sequence). The CDR3 extends over 15 amino acids. The V end was cut by 2 bases, the J end by 7 bases, with 17 bases between.

The V gene is TRBV4-1, the J gene TRBJ1-5, with unresolved D. This CDR3 comprises 14 residues. CDR1 and CDR2 (germline): MGHRA, YSYEKL. The V gene lost 6 bases and the J gene lost 2 bases, with 11 bases spanning the gap. The CDR3 coding sequence is TGCGCCAGCAGTGCTACCCCCCGCAATCAGCCCCAGCATTTT. It encodes CASSATPRNQPQHF.

V usage is TRBV10-3 and J usage is TRBJ2-3, with 9 nucleotides matching TRBD2. This CDR3 comprises 16 residues. Germline CDR1 reads ENHRY; CDR2 reads SYGVKD. The junction had 7 bases not matched to a gene; V was cut back by 3 bases and J by 3 bases. For the CDR3, the DNA is TGTGCCATCAGTGATGACGGCGGGGGGGCGACAGATACGCAGTATTTT. It encodes CAISDDGGGATDTQYF.